A selection of T cell receptor beta chains follows, all from one sample in a study of vaccination effects on CD4 cells after COVID-19. These receptors are not linked to any known antigen. Sequencing used immunoSEQ multiplex PCR; TCRdb keeps in-frame clones, though not all of them. The repertoire holds 55,000 to 90,000 clones, with about 69% as singletons. The sequenced sample was CD4+ T cells from PBMCs cultured with HIV peptides, obtained before COVID-19 vaccination. These receptors were taken from a human donor who had a prior SARS-CoV-2 infection. Both conserved end residues are part of each CDR3. A D gene is named only where the DNA matches it firmly. Size is stated for part of the rows, as once, few or many counts, or as a class when the clone is expanded.

TRBD1,TRBJ2-7,TRBV5-4,-,TGTGCCAGCAGCTTAACAACAGGGGGAATGGCTATCTCCGAGCAGTACTTC,CASSLTTGGMAISEQYF
-,TRBJ1-3,TRBV7-6,-,TGTGCCAGCAGCTTAGGTCAGGAAAACACCATATATTTT,CASSLGQENTIYF
-,TRBJ2-1,TRBV6-5,-,TGTGCCAGCAGTTACGATGATAGGGGGACCTACAATGAGCAGTTCTTC,CASSYDDRGTYNEQFF
-,TRBJ2-3,TRBV4-2,-,TGTGCCAGCACCACAACAGGGGGGGCCTCAGATACGCAGTATTTT,CASTTTGGASDTQYF
-,TRBJ1-4,TRBV7-9,-,TGTGCCAGCAGCTTAGGTGACATGAGCCTAGGGACTAATGAAAAACTGTTTTTT,CASSLGDMSLGTNEKLFF
-,TRBJ1-5,TRBV24-1,-,TGTGCCACCAGTGATGGGATGAACCAGGGACGGAATCAGCCCCAGCATTTT,CATSDGMNQGRNQPQHF
-,TRBJ1-6,TRBV2,-,TGTGCCAGCAGTGAACAGGGTCCGATTTCACCCCTCCACTTT,CASSEQGPISPLHF
-,TRBJ2-7,TRBV7-9,few,TGTGCCAGCAGCCCACACAATTACGAGCAGTACTTC,CASSPHNYEQYF
-,TRBJ1-1,TRBV5-1,-,TGCGCCAGCAGCTTGGAAGGGGTCACTGAAGCTTTCTTT,CASSLEGVTEAFF
TRBD1,TRBJ2-5,TRBV5-1,few,TGCGCCAGCAGCCGCGGGACAGGGCACTCAGAGACCCAGTACTTC,CASSRGTGHSETQYF
-,TRBJ1-2,TRBV4-1,-,TGCGCCAGCAGCCACACGGTACAGGCTTCGATGGGCTACACCTTC,CASSHTVQASMGYTF
-,TRBJ2-1,TRBV6-5,-,TGTGCCTCCCTGGGGACCCTGGCCAATGAGCAGTTCTTC,CASLGTLANEQFF
-,TRBJ2-7,TRBV6-5,-,TGTGCCAGCAGTTTTGGAGTACTAACTATCTACGAGCAGTACTTC,CASSFGVLTIYEQYF
-,TRBJ1-1,TRBV3-1/TRBV3-2,-,TGTGCCAGCAGCCAAGGGGGTGGTGAAGCTTTCTTT,CASSQGGGEAFF
-,TRBJ2-7,TRBV10-3,-,TGTGCCATCAGTGGGACCTATCAGGGCGAGCAGTACTTC,CAISGTYQGEQYF
-,TRBJ2-1,TRBV24-1,-,TGTGCCACCAGTGACCCCGGGCCTTTCAGGGAGCAGTTCTTC,CATSDPGPFREQFF
-,TRBJ2-2,TRBV4-2,-,TGTGCCAGCAGCCAAATCGTTGAGGGGTACACCGGGGAGCTGTTTTTT,CASSQIVEGYTGELFF
-,TRBJ2-3,TRBV11-2,-,TGTGCCAGCAGCCCCGAAGACGGAGTCAGCACAGATACGCAGTATTTT,CASSPEDGVSTDTQYF
TRBD2,TRBJ2-3,TRBV24-1,-,TGTGCCACCAGTGATCCACTAGCGGGAAGGACAGATACGCAGTATTTT,CATSDPLAGRTDTQYF
TRBD1,TRBJ1-5,TRBV19,-,TGTGCCAGTAGGCTGACAGGGGGTCAGCCCCAGCATTTT,CASRLTGGQPQHF
TRBD2,TRBJ2-2,TRBV4-2,once,TGTGCCAGCAGCCCCCACGGTCCCCGTCTAGCGGGAGAAGGAGGGGCGAACACCGGGGAGCTGTTTTTT,CASSPHGPRLAGEGGANTGELFF
-,TRBJ1-2,TRBV3-1/TRBV3-2,-,TGTGCCAGCAGTCCTAGTTGGGACTATGGCTACACCTTC,CASSPSWDYGYTF
-,TRBJ1-2,TRBV27,-,TGTGCCAGCAGTTTCGGGCAGGGCTTTGACGGCGGCTACACCTTC,CASSFGQGFDGGYTF
-,TRBJ2-5,TRBV10-2,-,TGCGCCAGCAGTGCACGTCTTGCAACCCAGTACTTC,CASSARLATQYF
-,TRBJ1-2,TRBV27,-,TGTGCCAGCAGTTTAACCTGGGCGAACTATGGCTACACCTTC,CASSLTWANYGYTF
-,TRBJ2-5,TRBV6-5,-,TGTGCCAGCAGTCAACAGGGTAGGGGGCAAGAGACCCAGTACTTC,CASSQQGRGQETQYF
TRBD2,TRBJ2-6,TRBV5-4,-,TGTGCCAGCAGCTTGGGGGTAGCGGGCCGCTCTGGGGCCAACGTCCTGACTTTC,CASSLGVAGRSGANVLTF
TRBD1,TRBJ1-2,TRBV2,-,TGTGCCAGCGTCACGGACAGGGGGAAAGGGAGTGGCTACACCTTC,CASVTDRGKGSGYTF